The clone carrying this T cell receptor (beta chain) showed up just a few times. Its target is unknown. The CDR3 consists of 14 residues. V was trimmed by 10 bases and J by 2 bases, leaving 16 bases between them. From germline, CDR1 is MNHNS and CDR2 SASEGT. Template switching added a universal primer binding site, and final cDNA carried unique molecular identifiers. Using its own MiXCR run on the 5' RACE reads, TCRdb lists one record per CDR3 protein. Altogether about 890,000 distinct CDR3 sequences are present, more than 9% being singletons, with the ten largest covering 1.5% to 2%. The record originates from a study of identical twins. General study results and limits: Modelling underestimated the level of out-of-frame TCR alpha sharing observed in monozygotic twins. Findings came from cross-sectional statistics, without long-term follow-up of donors.

The data also belong to a second study, concerning yellow fever vaccine responses in identical twins.

The sequence derives from a woman between 18 and 29 years old in good health. The chain uses TRBV6-1 and TRBJ2-3; D unresolved. The sample comprised PBMCs. The CDR3 bases are TGTGCCACCCAGACTTCCGATCACACAGATACGCAGTATTTT. Translating it yields CATQTSDHTDTQYF.